The source of this T cell receptor (beta chain) is a study of T cell responses to AZD1222 COVID-19 vaccine. About the research overall: Second doses were pooled across both intervals (about 4 or about 12 weeks). Study-level results: Baseline seropositivity characterized only six AZD1222 recipients.

The V gene lost 0 bases and the J gene lost 5 bases, with 14 bases spanning the gap. The CDR3 loop spans 15 amino acids. CDR1 is SGDLS and CDR2 is YYNGEE in the germline V gene. This clone appeared once. Its antigen is as yet unknown. Produced via immunoSEQ multiplex PCR; TCRdb's table is partial and in-frame only. The table includes 95,000 to 100,000 clones, about nine tenths detected once. The clonotype comes from an adult in good health. The chain carries TRBV9 and TRBJ2-5; D remains ambiguous. The sequencing used peripheral blood, collected on day 0 of AZD1222 vaccination. DNA of the CDR3: TGTGCCAGCAGCGTAGACGAAGGCCTGGCGGAGACCCAGTACTTC. Translated: CASSVDEGLAETQYF.